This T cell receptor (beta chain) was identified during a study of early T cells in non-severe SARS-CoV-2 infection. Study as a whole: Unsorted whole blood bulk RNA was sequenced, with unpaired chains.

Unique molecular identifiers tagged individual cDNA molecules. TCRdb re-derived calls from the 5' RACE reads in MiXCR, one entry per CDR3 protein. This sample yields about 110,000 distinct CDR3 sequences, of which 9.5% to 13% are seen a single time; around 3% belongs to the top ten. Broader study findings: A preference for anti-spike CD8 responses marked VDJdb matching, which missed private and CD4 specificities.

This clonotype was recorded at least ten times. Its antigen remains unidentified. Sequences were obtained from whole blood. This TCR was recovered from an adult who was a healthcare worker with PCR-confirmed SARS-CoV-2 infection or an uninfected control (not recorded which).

The CDR3 reads CSARDRGFQQYF. DNA for the CDR3: TGCAGTGCTAGAGACCGGGGCTTCCAGCAGTACTTC. V is TRBV20-1 and J is TRBJ2-7; tentatively, D is TRBD1 or TRBD2 (5 bases each). This CDR3 contains 12 residues. CDR1 and CDR2 from the germline V gene are DFQATT and SNEGSKA (reference sequence). The V gene lost 0 bases and the J gene lost 8 bases, with 11 bases spanning the gap.